The T cell receptor (beta chain) described here comes from a study of graft-versus-host responses after intestinal transplantation. On the study more broadly: Transplantation in recipients was multivisceral, liver-intestinal, or isolated intestinal. Anti-thymocyte globulin served as induction for all recipients, who then took tacrolimus and steroids for three to four years. Findings and caveats of the study: The study found high graft-versus-host to host-versus-graft clonal ratios in allografts of patients with graft-donor T cell macrochimerism. Present in recipient marrow, GvH clones included some that appeared first in ileum or blood.

Germline V gene data show CDR1 as LNHNV and CDR2 as YYDKDF (reference sequence). The junction had 15 bases not matched to a gene; V was cut back by 3 bases and J by 6 bases. This CDR3 comprises 19 residues. Clones were sequenced by immunoSEQ multiplex PCR, and TCRdb holds only the in-frame ones, with some missing. The sample holds about 39,000 clones, about 95% seen once. For this clone: Its cognate antigen is unknown.

Specimen: unstimulated CD8+ T cells sorted from spleen or lymph node cells, collected before transplant. The rearrangement links TRBV15 to TRBJ1-5; 12 bases line up with TRBD1. The TCR was taken from a human donor who was the organ donor for an intestinal transplant. CDR3 nucleotides: TGTGCCACCAGCAGTCTCCCTTACTATCGGGACAGGGGGCGTCAGCCCCAGCATTTT. Amino acid sequence: CATSSLPYYRDRGRQPQHF. Variable domain in full (rest from reference TRBV15 and TRBJ1-5): DAMVIQNPRYQVTQFGKPVTLSCSQTLNHNVMYWYQQKSSQAPKLLFHYYDKDFNNEADTPDNFQSRRPNTSFCFLDIRSPGLGDTAMYLCATSSLPYYRDRGRQPQHFGDGTRLSIL.